These T cell receptor beta chains were read from a single sample in a study of post-analysis software for immune sequencing data. TCRdb used MiXCR to reprocess the PCR reads, holding one entry per CDR3 protein. The repertoire consists of 250,000 to 300,000 distinct CDR3 sequences, with 35% to 40% occurring once and the leading ten covering 4% to 5.5%. The sequenced sample was blood. Receptors originate from a girl under 18 with multiple sclerosis. Both conserved end residues are trimmed from each CDR3.

TRBV12-3/TRBV12-4	TRBJ1-6	ASSTGPMSSPLH
TRBV7-2	TRBJ2-2	ASSFRATGELF
TRBV12-3/TRBV12-4	TRBJ2-5	ASSLMQSETQY
TRBV12-3/TRBV12-4	TRBJ1-5	ASSFRRESNQPQH
TRBV11-2	-	ASSPDRAGGYNEQY
TRBV20-1	TRBJ2-3	SGTVSSTDTQY
TRBV11-1	TRBJ2-2	ASSLRASNTGELF
TRBV29-1	TRBJ2-1	SASTRSGSTANEQF
TRBV29-1	TRBJ2-3	SAGGDLRY
TRBV10-3	TRBJ2-3	AISVGRGADTQY
TRBV24-1	TRBJ2-3	ATRLQGADTQY
TRBV6-6	TRBJ1-1	ASSLERSTEAF
TRBV4-1	TRBJ1-2	ASSQETGEGYT
TRBV7-9	-	ASRTGGGRGRNEQY
TRBV5-1	TRBJ1-2	ASSLASTGPNYGYT
TRBV7-3	TRBJ2-5	ASSLSPRETQY
TRBV20-1	TRBJ2-1	SAQSGTSLYNEQF
TRBV12-3/TRBV12-4	TRBJ1-1	ASSLAGRADTEAF
TRBV28	TRBJ2-5	ASSFAATQETQY
TRBV12-5	TRBJ2-7	ASGYGAYEQY
TRBV5-1	TRBJ1-1	ASSLGGVTEAF
TRBV9	TRBJ1-1	ASGDPNTEAF
TRBV7-3	TRBJ1-6	ASSSIGPGASYNSPLH
TRBV20-1	TRBJ2-6	SAREHGGAGANVLT
TRBV27	TRBJ1-5	ASSPNPDRINQPQH
TRBV20-1	TRBJ2-1	SASNARGTSYNEQF
TRBV6-1	TRBJ2-1	ASSEASGAGGPLRQF
TRBV2	TRBJ2-3	ASSVYETDTQY
TRBV7-2	TRBJ2-7	ASSPRTGLGYEQY
TRBV10-3	TRBJ1-1	AISAGVIEPEAF
TRBV19	TRBJ2-3	ASSILPSGDTDTQY
TRBV7-6	TRBJ2-1	ASTVAGVSYNEQF
TRBV3-1	TRBJ1-2	ASSQVGQHYGYT
TRBV20-1	TRBJ2-1	SATQDSFIGEQF
TRBV12-3/TRBV12-4	TRBJ2-7	ASRESIEQY
TRBV20-1	TRBJ2-1	SARLEDWNNEQF
TRBV5-1	TRBJ1-1	ASSPGQGVTEAF
TRBV10-3	TRBJ2-2	ATCGQVNTGELF
TRBV9	TRBJ2-1	ASSVSASGYNEQF
TRBV5-1	TRBJ2-3	ASSLAGLGDTQY
TRBV28	TRBJ2-3	ASSLNSGGTTSTDTQY
TRBV5-1	TRBJ1-4	ASSPSIALATNEKLF
TRBV24-1	TRBJ2-1	ATSDFFSGRGNEQF
TRBV15	TRBJ2-1	ATSRTSGVLEQF
TRBV20-1	TRBJ1-1	SASDNQGWAPEAF
TRBV19	TRBJ1-1	ASSIGQQSMNTEAF
TRBV28	TRBJ2-1	ASSKQGAYNEQF
TRBV28	TRBJ1-4	ASSSGGVDEKLF